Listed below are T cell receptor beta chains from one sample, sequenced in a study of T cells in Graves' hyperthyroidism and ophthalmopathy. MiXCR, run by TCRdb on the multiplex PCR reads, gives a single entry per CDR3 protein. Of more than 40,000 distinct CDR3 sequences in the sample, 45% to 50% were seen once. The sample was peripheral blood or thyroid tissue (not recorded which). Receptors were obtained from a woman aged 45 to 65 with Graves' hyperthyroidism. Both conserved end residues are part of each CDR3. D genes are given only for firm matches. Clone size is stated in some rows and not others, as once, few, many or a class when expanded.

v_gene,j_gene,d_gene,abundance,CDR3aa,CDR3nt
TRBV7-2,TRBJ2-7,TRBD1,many,CASSRDRVGEQYF,TGTGCCAGCAGCCGAGACAGGGTCGGCGAGCAGTACTTC
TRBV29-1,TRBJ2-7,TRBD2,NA,CSVEGPSGRSYEQYF,TGCAGCGTTGAAGGCCCCAGCGGGAGGTCCTACGAGCAGTACTTC
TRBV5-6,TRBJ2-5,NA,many,CASSLVQSLRETQYF,TGTGCCAGCAGCTTGGTGCAGAGCCTCAGGGAGACCCAGTACTTC
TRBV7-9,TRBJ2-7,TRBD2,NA,CASSSPGLAGGSSYEQYF,TGTGCCAGCAGCTCACCGGGACTAGCGGGAGGAAGCTCCTACGAGCAGTACTTC
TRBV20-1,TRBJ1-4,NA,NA,CSARTAETSNNEKLFF,TGCAGTGCTAGAACGGCAGAGACGAGCAATAATGAAAAACTGTTTTTT
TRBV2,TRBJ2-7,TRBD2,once,CASSPGWAGVEQYF,TGTGCCAGCAGCCCGGGTTGGGCGGGGGTCGAGCAGTACTTC
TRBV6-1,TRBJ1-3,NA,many,CASRRASSGNTIYF,TGTGCCAGCAGGAGGGCCAGCTCTGGAAACACCATATATTTT
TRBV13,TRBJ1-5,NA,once,CASSLKRGSQPQHF,TGTGCCAGCAGTTTAAAAAGGGGAAGTCAGCCCCAGCATTTT
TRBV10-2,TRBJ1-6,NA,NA,CASLNGVFPLHF,TGCGCCAGCCTCAACGGAGTATTTCCCCTCCACTTT
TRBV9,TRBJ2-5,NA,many,CASSVDGFHQETQYF,TGTGCCAGCAGCGTAGATGGATTCCACCAAGAGACCCAGTACTTC
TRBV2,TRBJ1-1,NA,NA,CASSAVDGNTEAFF,TGTGCCAGCAGTGCTGTGGACGGGAACACTGAAGCTTTCTTT
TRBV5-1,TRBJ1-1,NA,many,CASSLAPGLLNTEAFF,TGCGCCAGCAGCTTGGCCCCAGGACTACTGAACACTGAAGCTTTCTTT
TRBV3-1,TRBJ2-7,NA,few,CASSQGRGSGASYEQYF,TGTGCCAGCAGCCAAGGGAGGGGTAGCGGTGCCTCCTACGAGCAGTACTTC
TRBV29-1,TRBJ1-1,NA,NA,CSAGRGAEAFF,TGCAGCGCGGGCAGGGGTGCTGAAGCTTTCTTT
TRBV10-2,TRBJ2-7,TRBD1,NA,CASGQGGGYYEQYF,TGCGCCAGCGGACAGGGCGGTGGGTACTACGAGCAGTACTTC
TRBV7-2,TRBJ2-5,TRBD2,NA,CASSEGLAGRETQYF,TGTGCCAGCAGCGAGGGACTAGCGGGCAGAGAGACCCAGTACTTC